This T cell receptor beta chain was retrieved from a study of tumor-infiltrating lymphocytes in primary liver carcinoma. This CDR3 is built from 14 residues. The ends were cut back, 5 bases at V and 6 bases at J, with 17 bases in the middle. Germline CDR1 and CDR2: SGHAT and FQNNGV. Co-extraction of RNA and DNA was performed on about 20-32 mg of unsorted bulk tissue. Tumor samples each held over 75% viable tumor cells. A constant-region primer served to make TCR beta cDNA from roughly 480 ng total RNA. A slightly modified ARM-PCR protocol with three nested multiplex PCR rounds produced these TCR beta libraries. In the first two PCR rounds, TRBV1-TRBV30 forward primers were paired with a C-beta reverse primer, and each round lasted approximately 10 cycles. One entry per CDR3 protein, called by TCRdb with MiXCR from the multiplex PCR reads. The sample holds 95,000 to 150,000 distinct CDR3 sequences, approximately 64% seen once.

Concerning this clonotype itself: The antigen is undetermined.

General study results and limits: Tumor region pairs showed greater overlap than either tumor-adjacent or tumor-blood pairs did. Top clones occupying all five tumor regions numbered only about 8-25%.

Sequencing used liver tumor tissue from sampling region 3. Subset in this sample: tumor region T3, left-lateral pole. The receptor comes from a woman aged 55-70 years with primary liver carcinoma and hepatitis B virus infection. The V gene is TRBV11-2, the J gene TRBJ2-7; D uncertain. The chain's CDR3 is CASSPSSIASEQYF. CDR3 coding DNA: TGTGCCAGCAGCCCCTCTTCAATTGCTAGCGAGCAGTACTTC.